Each of the 10 T cell receptor beta chains below was sequenced from the same sample in a study of technical replicates of blood from a few donors. The protocol was immunoSEQ multiplex PCR, while the TCRdb copy is restricted to in-frame clones and leaves out a portion. The top ten clones hold 0.39% of a sample with 40,000 to 55,000 clones, roughly 95% of them seen once. Sequencing was performed on T cells isolated from PBMCs. The receptors here all came from a human donor in good health.

V usage is TRBV4-1 and J usage is TRBJ1-5, with no clear D. The V gene lost 0 bases and the J gene lost 10 bases, with 22 bases spanning the gap. The germline V gene has CDR1 MGHRA and CDR2 YSYEKL. The length of the CDR3 is 17 residues. CDR3 DNA sequence: TGCGCCAGCAGCCAAGAAAAGTTGGTCAGCGTGTATCCTCCCCAGCATTTT. Its protein product is CASSQEKLVSVYPPQHF.

The rearrangement uses TRBV7-8 and TRBJ2-2; the D is unclear. Germline assignment: CDR1 SGHVS and CDR2 FQNEAQ. The germline V and J ends were trimmed by 1 base and 0 bases, with 6 bases remaining between them. This CDR3 comprises 15 residues. CDR3 sequence reads: CASSLVSANTGELFF. CDR3 in DNA: TGTGCCAGCAGCTTAGTTTCCGCGAACACCGGGGAGCTGTTTTTT. Filled out from reference TRBV7-8 and TRBJ2-2, the complete variable domain reads GAGVSQSPRYKVAKRGQDVALRCDPISGHVSLFWYQQALGQGPEFLTYFQNEAQLDKSGLPSDRFFAERPEGSVSTLKIQRTQQEDSAVYLCASSLVSANTGELFFGEGSRLTVL.

This clone was counted a few times. This rearrangement joins TRBV30 to TRBJ2-1, with D tentatively TRBD1 (5 bases). From germline, CDR1 is GTSNPN and CDR2 SVGIG (reference sequence). Trimming removed 0 bases from V and 12 bases from J, with 9 bases in between. This CDR3 contains 11 residues. The DNA of the CDR3 is TGTGCCTGGAGTGTACAGGCCCTGCAGTTCTTC. It codes for CAWSVQALQFF.

The gene calls are TRBV6-1 and TRBJ1-3, with a tentative D call TRBD1 (6 bases). From germline, CDR1 is MNHNS and CDR2 SASEGT. The CDR3 covers 14 residues. V was clipped by 3 bases and J by 5 bases, with 11 bases between them. For the CDR3, the DNA is TGTGCCAGCAGTGAGGGGGCTAATAGAAACACCATATATTTT. It translates to CASSEGANRNTIYF.

The rearrangement uses TRBV5-6 and TRBJ1-2; D not certain. This CDR3 has 12 residues. Germline-derived CDR1 and CDR2 are SGHDT and YYEEEE. The V end was cut by 0 bases, the J end by 6 bases, with 6 bases between. CDR3 sequence reads: CASSLAQNGYTF. For the CDR3, the DNA is TGTGCCAGCAGCTTGGCACAGAATGGCTACACCTTC.

This chain connects TRBV7-2 to TRBJ2-7, with D possibly TRBD1 on 6 matching bases. Germline CDR1 SGHTA, CDR2 FQGNSA. The CDR3 sequence is 11 residues long. Trimming stripped 5 bases from V and 7 bases from J, with 9 bases between. The DNA for the CDR3 is TGTGCCAGCAGCCAGGACAGAGAGCAGTACTTC. Its translation is CASSQDREQYF.

Only one count was recorded for this clone. The chain uses TRBV18 and TRBJ1-2; 7 bases are shared with TRBD1. Germline CDR1 and CDR2: KGHSH and LQKENI. J lost 4 bases, V lost 2 bases, and 7 bases had no gene match. This CDR3 has 15 residues. The CDR3 nucleotides are TGTGCCAGCTCACCAGGGGACAGCCTCTTCTATGGCTACACCTTC. This codes for CASSPGDSLFYGYTF.

The chain links TRBV9 to TRBJ2-2; 9 bases agree with TRBD2. CDR3 length: 15 residues. Germline CDR1 reads SGDLS; CDR2 reads YYNGEE. The ends lost 2 bases at V and 6 bases at J; junction bases unmatched: 5. DNA of the CDR3: TGTGCCAGCAGCGTGGCGGGAGGGTTTCCCGGGGAGCTGTTTTTT. As protein: CASSVAGGFPGELFF.

The genes are TRBV5-1 and TRBJ2-2, with D perhaps matching TRBD2 (5 bases). Germline lookup yields CDR1 SGHRS and CDR2 YFSETQ. The CDR3 spans 15 residues. V was cut by 3 bases and J by 5 bases, with 14 bases left in between. CDR3 sequence (DNA): TGCGCCAGCAGCTCCAAGCAAACGGGAACCGGGGAGCTGTTTTTT. Its protein product is CASSSKQTGTGELFF.

V is TRBV5-1 and J is TRBJ2-1, with TRBD2 identical over 10 bases. The germline V gene encodes CDR1 SGHRS and CDR2 YFSETQ. CDR3 length: 14 residues. V gave up 3 bases and J gave up 7 bases; unmatched junction bases: 4. The CDR3 loop is CASSSTSGPNEQFF. The CDR3 DNA reads as TGCGCCAGCAGCTCGACTAGCGGGCCAAATGAGCAGTTCTTC.